One sample yielded the 5 T cell receptor beta chains listed below, sequenced in a study of T-cell reconstitution after alpha-beta-depleted transplantation in children. Library preparation (for TCRbeta) was performed with unique molecular identifiers. TCRdb called the PCR reads again in MiXCR, with one record for every CDR3 protein. The table records about 300,000 distinct CDR3 sequences, roughly a tenth of them present only once. Sequenced here: PBMCs, sampled before TCRalphabeta/CD19-depleted stem cell transplant. These receptors came from a boy under two years old with acute myeloid leukemia, due to receive a stem cell transplant.

This clonotype was seen a few times. The chain joins TRBV19 to TRBJ1-1, with D perhaps matching TRBD1 (6 bases). V was cut by 10 bases and J by 7 bases, with 13 bases left in between. There are 11 residues in the CDR3. The germline gives CDR1 LNHDA, CDR2 SQIVND (reference sequence). CDR3 loop: CAISTGNEAFF. The CDR3 DNA sequence: TGTGCCATTAGCACAGGGAATGAAGCTTTCTTT.

This clonotype was seen repeatedly, ten times or more. The chain joins TRBV25-1 to TRBJ2-3; 7 positions agree with TRBD1. The CDR3 contains 14 residues. Trimming cost V 5 bases and J 0 bases; bases outside gene matches: 2. CDR1 is MGHDK and CDR2 is SYGVNS in the germline V gene. The CDR3 sequence: CASSPTGSTDTQYF. DNA of the CDR3: TGTGCCAGCAGTCCGACAGGGAGCACAGATACGCAGTATTTT.

The CDR3 loop is CASSIRDYSNQPQHF. The CDR3 DNA reads as TGTGCCAGTAGTATCCGGGACTATAGCAATCAGCCCCAGCATTTT. The genes are TRBV19 and TRBJ1-5, with D maybe TRBD1 (5 bases). The germline CDR1 and CDR2 sequences are LNHDA and SQIVND (reference sequence). Trimming took 3 bases from V and 0 from J, leaving 9 bases between them. The CDR3 is 15 residues long.

This clonotype was observed at least ten times. The V and J genes are TRBV11-2 and TRBJ1-6; D is undetermined. V lost 1 base, J lost 0 bases, and 13 bases lay in between. This CDR3 has 18 amino acids. Per germline, CDR1 SGHAT and CDR2 FQNNGV. The CDR3 coding sequence is TGTGCCAGCAGCTTAGTAGGACTTTTGAGCTCCTATAATTCACCCCTCCACTTT. The encoded protein is CASSLVGLLSSYNSPLHF.

This clonotype was seen many times. This chain uses TRBV2 with TRBJ2-1; 9 bases map to TRBD2. From germline, CDR1 is SNHLY and CDR2 FYNNEI. Unmatched junction bases numbered 6, after V lost 10 bases and J lost 5 bases. The CDR3 runs 13 residues. DNA of the CDR3: TGTGCCAACCTGGTAGCGGGGGACAATGAGCAGTTCTTC. This codes for CANLVAGDNEQFF.